This entry is about one TCR beta chain. What it binds is unknown. The entry originates in a study of Tregs in tolerant kidney transplant recipients. Repertoires were generated with immunoSEQ multiplex PCR, while TCRdb's copy carries only in-frame clones and drops some. The sample lists roughly 86,000 clones; roughly 93% were seen once. The germline CDR1 and CDR2 sequences are SGHTA and FQGNSA. CDR3 length: 15 amino acids. The J segment lost 8 bases and the V segment lost 6 bases, leaving 10 bases of the junction unmatched. Recipients received nonmyeloablative bone marrow transplants from related graft donors, with transient mixed chimerism. Study-wide points: Biological reproducibility was not directly addressed, but technical replication error appeared minimal. Activated donor B cell expansion appeared to reveal the most relevant donor-specific TCRbeta repertoire. In tolerant patients, donor-specific Tregs outgrew total Tregs, suggesting antigen-driven expansion. Findings come from small patient numbers and require larger validation.

This material consisted of CD4+ T cells from blood (PBMCs), taken 12 months after the transplant. The rearrangement links TRBV7-2 to TRBJ2-1; 10 bases align to TRBD2. This receptor was taken from a human patient who received a combined kidney and bone marrow transplant. Some T cells may be provided by the graft donor. The CDR3 loop reads CASSSSGSLGYEQFF. CDR3 DNA: TGTGCCAGCAGTTCTAGCGGGAGTCTTGGGTATGAGCAGTTCTTC.